This TCR beta chain was profiled in a study of regulatory T cells in long-lasting Graves disease. The TCR beta library used iRepertoire HTBI primers with Arm-PCR amplification of CDR3. In the original processing: The study identified about 60 TRBV and about 14 TRBJ segments across samples. Each CDR3 protein is one row after TCRdb ran MiXCR on the multiplex PCR reads. The V and J calls come from TCRdb's annotation, not from the publication. The sample records under 450,000 distinct CDR3 sequences, approximately 25% being singletons. Germline V lookup: CDR1 DFQATT, CDR2 SNEGSKA (reference sequence). V was pared by 1 base and J by 4 bases, with 13 bases between. The CDR3 consists of 14 residues. Sample time point: persistent/refractory GD, antithyroid drugs over 5 years with positive TRAb. PBMC-extracted RNA yielded the TCR library. This clonotype was recorded a few times.

This chain joins TRBV20-1 and TRBJ1-1, with D tentatively TRBD1 (5 bases). Sequenced material: peripheral blood mononuclear cells (PBMCs), taken when the disease was refractory, from a patient treated with antithyroid drugs. The receptor was derived from a woman aged 40 to 50 with Graves disease. The CDR3, as DNA: TGCAGTGCTAGAGCTTCGGGGCGAGGCACTGAAGCTTTCTTT. Amino acid sequence: CSARASGRGTEAFF.